This record concerns one TCR beta chain sequence. Its antigen remains unknown. The sample originates from a study of shared clonotypes between healthy human individuals. Across the whole study: The study enrolled a couple of women and three men aged 18 to 49. Notes on the study in general: Represented diversity (both genetic and exposure-history) was limited by the small number of donors.

Deep-level assay runs were performed. This table comes from immunoSEQ multiplex PCR, and its TCRdb copy is limited to in-frame clones, with some not included. This table has around 1.6 million clones, approximately 98% appearing once. Trimming left V 3 bases short and J 8 bases short, with 25 bases between. The germline V gene has CDR1 ENHRY and CDR2 SYGVKD. The CDR3 is 17 residues long. Sequences were obtained from naive CD4+ T cells sorted from blood. The subset here: CD45RA+ positively selected. The clonotype was recovered from a young man in good health. V and J are TRBV10-3 and TRBJ1-1; maybe TRBD1 (5 bases). The CDR3 reads CAISDLTAPTGPAEAFF. Written as DNA, the CDR3 is TGTGCCATCAGTGACTTGACAGCCCCGACTGGACCGGCGGAAGCTTTCTTT.